The clone carrying this TCR beta chain occurred many times. Per the germline V gene, CDR1 is MNHEY and CDR2 is SMNVEV (reference sequence). V was shortened by 5 bases and J by 4 bases, with 11 bases between the two germline ends. The CDR3 extends over 13 amino acids. This record comes from a study of regulatory T cells in long-lasting Graves disease. For TCR beta, libraries came from iRepertoire HTBI primers and Arm-PCR of CDR3 regions. Each CDR3 protein is one row after TCRdb ran MiXCR on the multiplex PCR reads. The sample carries under 450,000 distinct CDR3 sequences, about an eighth recorded once. Described time point: newly diagnosed GD, antithyroid drugs for less than 3 months. With RNA extracted from PBMCs as input, the TCR library was made. These data also featured in a second study, about T cells in Graves' hyperthyroidism and ophthalmopathy.

The starting material was peripheral blood mononuclear cells (PBMCs), obtained at new diagnosis, from a patient treated with antithyroid drugs. The source of this sequence is a woman under 30 with Graves disease. The V and J genes are TRBV27 and TRBJ1-1; D is undetermined. CDR3 protein: CASSQGRITEAFF. CDR3 nucleotide sequence: TGTGCCAGCAGTCAAGGGCGAATCACTGAAGCTTTCTTT.